The clone carrying this T cell receptor beta chain has only a few counts. This specimen comes from a study of Graves' ophthalmopathy and Graves' hyperthyroidism. CDR1 is SGHDN, CDR2 FVKESK, per germline. V lost 3 bases to trimming and J lost 4 bases; unmatched junction nucleotides: 5. The CDR3 is 16 residues long. TCR beta CDR3 amplification used RNA transcripts. HTBI primers primed a first-round RT-PCR, and a second-round multiplex PCR followed. One entry per CDR3 protein, called by TCRdb with MiXCR from the multiplex PCR reads. The table lists some 750,000 distinct CDR3 sequences, approximately 40% of them singletons.

Material for sequencing was peripheral blood. This chain links TRBV14 with TRBJ2-2; 10 bases line up with TRBD2. The receptor was isolated from an adult man with Graves' ophthalmopathy. As DNA, the CDR3 is TGTGCCAGCAGCCAGGGACTAGCGAGCTTCACCGGGGAGCTGTTTTTT. This sequence encodes CASSQGLASFTGELFF.